This T cell receptor beta chain was identified in a study of shared clonotypes between healthy human individuals. The naive CD8 subset, CD45RO-negative cells positively selected for CCR7, excluded terminally differentiated effector memory CD45RA+ cells. V was clipped by 6 bases and J by 6 bases, with 14 bases between them. CDR3 length equals 14 residues. CDR1 and CDR2 from the germline V gene are LNHDA and SQIVND (reference sequence). The data were produced by immunoSEQ multiplex PCR, yet TCRdb's version contains in-frame clones alone and is incomplete. The repertoire includes over 800,000 clones, around 92% of them detected once, and 20% to 30% sits in the top ten.

Sample: naive CD8+ T cells sorted from blood. The receptor's source is a young man in good health. The chain is built from TRBV19 and TRBJ2-2; D not certain. The CDR3 is CASSSMGFSGELFF. In DNA, the CDR3 is TGTGCCAGTAGCTCCATGGGTTTTTCCGGGGAGCTGTTTTTT. Full variable domain (remainder filled in from reference TRBV19 and TRBJ2-2): DGGITQSPKYLFRKEGQNVTLSCEQNLNHDAMYWYRQDPGQGLRLIYYSQIVNDFQKGDIAEGYSVSREKKESFPLTVTSAQKNPTAFYLCASSSMGFSGELFFGEGSRLTVL.